Listed below are T cell receptor beta chains from one sample, sequenced in a study of blood T cells in healthy people across ages. One entry per CDR3 protein, called by TCRdb with MiXCR from the 5' RACE reads. The table shows about 930,000 distinct CDR3 sequences, with about 28% occurring only once. This sample was shared with a second study, whose subject was T cells of mothers and their children.

The sequenced material came from blood. These receptors were obtained from a woman between 40 and 55 years old in good health. CDR3s include the opening cysteine and the closing phenylalanine or tryptophan. D genes are given only for firm matches. Size is stated for part of the rows, as once, few or many counts, or as a class when the clone is expanded.

length: 18; size: .; D: TRBD1; V: TRBV4-1; J: TRBJ1-4; DNA: TGCGCCAGCAGCCAAGGTGGGACAGGGCTTTGGGTGGATGAAAAACTGTTTTTT; CDR3: CASSQGGTGLWVDEKLFF
length: 16; size: few; D: TRBD1; V: TRBV25-1; J: TRBJ2-5; DNA: TGTGCCAGCCTGATAACCGGGACAGGGGGCGCGGAGACCCAGTACTTC; CDR3: CASLITGTGGAETQYF
length: 13; size: .; D: TRBD1; V: TRBV6-5; J: TRBJ1-2; DNA: TGTGCCAGCAGGGGGGACAGATTCTATGGCTACACCTTC; CDR3: CASRGDRFYGYTF
length: 12; size: .; D: .; V: TRBV20-1; J: TRBJ1-2; DNA: TGCAGTGCCCGACGGTCGAACTATGGCTACACCTTC; CDR3: CSARRSNYGYTF
length: 13; size: many; D: .; V: TRBV27; J: TRBJ2-1; DNA: TGTGCCAGCAATACCGCGGTCAATAGTGAGCAGTTCTTC; CDR3: CASNTAVNSEQFF
length: 16; size: .; D: .; V: TRBV7-9; J: TRBJ1-3; DNA: TGTGCCAGCAGCTTAACAACAGAAGACCAGTTAAACACCATATATTTT; CDR3: CASSLTTEDQLNTIYF
length: 10; size: .; D: .; V: TRBV20-1; J: TRBJ1-2; DNA: TGCAGTACCCCCTCCGTGGGCTACACCTTC; CDR3: CSTPSVGYTF
length: 14; size: .; D: TRBD1; V: TRBV29-1; J: TRBJ1-4; DNA: TGCAGCGCCGCCCCCCGGGACAGGGGTGAAAAACTGTTTTTT; CDR3: CSAAPRDRGEKLFF
length: 15; size: few; D: TRBD1; V: TRBV9; J: TRBJ2-5; DNA: TGTGCCAGCAGCGCTGGAGGGGGACAGGGTCAGACCCAGTACTTC; CDR3: CASSAGGGQGQTQYF
length: 14; size: many; D: .; V: TRBV12-3/TRBV12-4; J: TRBJ1-2; DNA: TGTGCCAGCAGTTCCTCCCCGGCGCGCTATGGCTACACCTTC; CDR3: CASSSSPARYGYTF
length: 16; size: once; D: TRBD1; V: TRBV11-1; J: TRBJ1-2; DNA: TGTGCCAGCAGCCCCCCTCAAGTTGGGACAGGGATTGGCTACACCTTC; CDR3: CASSPPQVGTGIGYTF
length: 17; size: many; D: TRBD1; V: TRBV5-1; J: TRBJ2-1; DNA: TGCGCCAGCAGCTTACATACCGGGACAGGGACCTACAATGAGCAGTTCTTC; CDR3: CASSLHTGTGTYNEQFF
length: 14; size: few; D: .; V: TRBV12-3/TRBV12-4; J: TRBJ1-4; DNA: TGTGCCAGCAGTTTCGCGGGGTTAGGTGAAAAACTGTTTTTT; CDR3: CASSFAGLGEKLFF
length: 15; size: few; D: TRBD1; V: TRBV7-2; J: TRBJ1-4; DNA: TGTGCCAGCAGCCGTGGGGGGACAGGGGGTGAAAAACTGTTTTTT; CDR3: CASSRGGTGGEKLFF
length: 17; size: .; D: .; V: TRBV7-6; J: TRBJ2-5; DNA: TGTACCAGCAGCTTCGATCCTAGGGAACTACTCCAAGAGACCCAGTACTTC; CDR3: CTSSFDPRELLQETQYF
length: 14; size: few; D: .; V: TRBV9; J: TRBJ1-1; DNA: TGTGCCAGCAGCGGACCTACGGTGGGCACTGAAGCTTTCTTT; CDR3: CASSGPTVGTEAFF
length: 14; size: .; D: .; V: TRBV12-3/TRBV12-4; J: TRBJ2-3; DNA: TGTGCCAGCAGTTTAACGAGGGGGGCAGATGCGCAGTATTTT; CDR3: CASSLTRGADAQYF
length: 16; size: few; D: TRBD1; V: TRBV24-1; J: TRBJ2-1; DNA: TGTGCCACCAGTGCCCTAACCGGGACAGGCACCCATGAGCAGTTCTTC; CDR3: CATSALTGTGTHEQFF
length: 13; size: .; D: TRBD1; V: TRBV15; J: TRBJ2-1; DNA: TGTGCCACCAGCTTCCGACAGGGAAATGAGCAGTTCTTC; CDR3: CATSFRQGNEQFF
length: 13; size: many; D: .; V: TRBV9; J: TRBJ2-6; DNA: TGTGCCAGCAGCACCGACAGGGCCAACGTCCTGACTTTC; CDR3: CASSTDRANVLTF
length: 14; size: many; D: .; V: TRBV6-5; J: TRBJ1-2; DNA: TGTGCCAGCAGTTATGAGGACAGTACCTATGGCTACACCTTC; CDR3: CASSYEDSTYGYTF
length: 13; size: few; D: .; V: TRBV29-1; J: TRBJ2-7; DNA: TGCAGCGTTGCATTCCCCGCCGGGTACGAGCAGTACTTC; CDR3: CSVAFPAGYEQYF
length: 13; size: few; D: .; V: TRBV9; J: TRBJ1-2; DNA: TGTGCCAGCAACAGGGTTCGGGAGGATGGCTACACCTTC; CDR3: CASNRVREDGYTF
length: 15; size: .; D: .; V: TRBV5-1; J: TRBJ1-2; DNA: TGCGCCAGCAGCTTGGAAGGACGGACGACCTATGGCTACACCTTC; CDR3: CASSLEGRTTYGYTF
length: 13; size: few; D: .; V: TRBV14; J: TRBJ2-5; DNA: TGTGCCAGCAGCCAAGAAGATCAAGAGACCCAGTACTTC; CDR3: CASSQEDQETQYF
length: 13; size: few; D: TRBD1; V: TRBV12-5; J: TRBJ2-7; DNA: TGTGCTAGTGGGCGGGACAGGGACGACGAGCAGTACTTC; CDR3: CASGRDRDDEQYF
length: 16; size: few; D: .; V: TRBV7-2; J: TRBJ2-7; DNA: TGTGCCAGCAGCTTAGTTTGGGGGGCCAACTCCTACGAGCAGTACTTC; CDR3: CASSLVWGANSYEQYF
length: 13; size: .; D: .; V: TRBV4-3; J: TRBJ1-4; DNA: TGCGCCAGCAGCTATGGACGGAATGAAAAACTGTTTTTT; CDR3: CASSYGRNEKLFF
length: 16; size: few; D: TRBD2; V: TRBV7-2; J: TRBJ2-3; DNA: TGTGCCAGCAGCTTCACGCGGGGGGCCAATACAGATACGCAGTATTTT; CDR3: CASSFTRGANTDTQYF
length: 13; size: few; D: .; V: TRBV3-1; J: TRBJ1-2; DNA: TGTGCCAGCAGCCAAGGTGGGGTAGGTGGCTACACCTTC; CDR3: CASSQGGVGGYTF
length: 13; size: few; D: .; V: TRBV25-1; J: TRBJ1-2; DNA: TGTGCCAGCAGTGGGGAATTTCTGGATGGCTACACCTTC; CDR3: CASSGEFLDGYTF
length: 16; size: .; D: TRBD2; V: TRBV6-2/TRBV6-3; J: TRBJ2-7; DNA: TGTGCCAGCAGTGCACGGGGGGACCCTGGTTCTTACGAGCAGTACTTC; CDR3: CASSARGDPGSYEQYF
length: 14; size: few; D: TRBD1; V: TRBV29-1; J: TRBJ2-7; DNA: TGCAGCGTTGGGGCAGGGGGAGCTTTCTACGAGCAGTACTTC; CDR3: CSVGAGGAFYEQYF
length: 13; size: .; D: .; V: TRBV5-1; J: TRBJ1-4; DNA: TGCGCCAGCGCCCGGGACGAGAATGAAAAACTGTTTTTT; CDR3: CASARDENEKLFF
length: 15; size: .; D: .; V: TRBV7-3; J: TRBJ2-3; DNA: TGTGCCAGCAGCGTGCGGCTGTTCGGCACAGATACGCAGTATTTT; CDR3: CASSVRLFGTDTQYF
length: 14; size: .; D: .; V: TRBV12-3/TRBV12-4; J: TRBJ2-3; DNA: TGTGCCAGCAGTCCCGGGACAACCTCAGATACGCAGTATTTT; CDR3: CASSPGTTSDTQYF
length: 14; size: few; D: .; V: TRBV7-9; J: TRBJ2-5; DNA: TGTGCCAGCAGCCCTCCGGACCCCGGAGAGACCCAGTACTTC; CDR3: CASSPPDPGETQYF
length: 15; size: many; D: TRBD1; V: TRBV5-1; J: TRBJ1-5; DNA: TGCGCCAGCAGCTGGGGACAGGGCACGAATCAGCCCCAGCATTTT; CDR3: CASSWGQGTNQPQHF
length: 14; size: few; D: .; V: TRBV5-1; J: TRBJ2-5; DNA: TGCGCCAGCAGCCCTGGACCCGCACAAGAGACCCAGTACTTC; CDR3: CASSPGPAQETQYF
length: 18; size: .; D: .; V: TRBV19; J: TRBJ1-2; DNA: TGTGCCAGTAGTATAGGGAGTGGAGTTACCTCGTTAGTGGATGGCTACACCTTC; CDR3: CASSIGSGVTSLVDGYTF
length: 16; size: .; D: TRBD1; V: TRBV5-5; J: TRBJ1-1; DNA: TGTGCCAGCAGCTCGGGACAGGGGGTCAGTAACACTGAAGCTTTCTTT; CDR3: CASSSGQGVSNTEAFF
length: 16; size: .; D: TRBD2; V: TRBV9; J: TRBJ2-1; DNA: TGTGCCAGCAGCGTAGAATTGCGGGGGGACTACAATGAGCAGTTCTTC; CDR3: CASSVELRGDYNEQFF